This entry lists 14 T cell receptor beta chains sequenced from one sample in a study of OX40 agonist ivuxolimab in advanced cancers. Profiled with immunoSEQ multiplex PCR; TCRdb holds only in-frame clones, not every one. The table has around 12,000 clones, about 93% seen once; the top ten hold 73%. This specimen consisted of CD4+ or CD8+ T cells sorted from blood, obtained in a trial of the OX40 agonist ivuxolimab. These receptors were obtained from an adult with an advanced solid tumor such as melanoma, head and neck, liver or kidney cancer.

The chain links TRBV19 to TRBJ1-1; D might be TRBD1 (5 bases). Germline V lookup: CDR1 LNHDA, CDR2 SQIVND (reference sequence). Trimming took off 3 bases at V and 2 bases at J, with 7 bases between the two ends. The CDR3 length is 13 residues. The CDR3 loop reads CASSMGPNTEAFF. The CDR3 nucleotides are TGTGCCAGTAGTATGGGACCAAACACTGAAGCTTTCTTT.

This sequence joins TRBV10-3 and TRBJ1-2; D gene uncertain. The CDR3 is 16 amino acids. Trimming took off 1 base at V and 0 bases at J, with 12 bases between the two ends. Germline loops: CDR1 ENHRY, CDR2 SYGVKD. CDR3 protein: CAISEFREAANYGYTF. The CDR3 DNA reads TGTGCCATCAGTGAGTTTAGAGAAGCCGCTAACTATGGCTACACCTTC.

The chain uses TRBV2 and TRBJ1-6; 10 bases agree with TRBD1. With V trimmed by 4 bases and J by 10 bases, 4 bases remained unmatched. Per the germline V gene, CDR1 is SNHLY and CDR2 is FYNNEI. This CDR3 comprises 14 residues. The CDR3 loop is CASSGQGAESPLHF. CDR3 sequence (DNA): TGTGCCAGCAGTGGACAGGGGGCTGAATCACCCCTCCACTTT.

The J gene is TRBJ2-5, the V gene TRBV7-6; D is perhaps TRBD2 (6 bases). V was shortened by 4 bases and J by 4 bases, with 13 bases between the two germline ends. Looked up from germline, CDR1 is SGHVS and CDR2 is FNYEAQ. The CDR3 contains 14 residues. CDR3 sequence (DNA): TGTGCCAGCAGCTCGGGACCCGGGGGAGAGACCCAGTACTTC. It specifies CASSSGPGGETQYF.

V and J are TRBV4-1 and TRBJ2-7; TRBD1 agrees at 9 bases. The CDR3 is 15 amino acids. V trimming: 3 bases; J trimming: 0 bases; junction bases outside the gene matches: 3. Germline V gives CDR1 MGHRA, CDR2 YSYEKL. CDR3 sequence: CASSHGQGSSYEQYF. The DNA of the CDR3 is TGCGCCAGCAGCCATGGACAGGGGAGCTCCTACGAGCAGTACTTC.

The rearrangement uses TRBV9 and TRBJ1-4; TRBD1 matches at 9 bases. Unmatched junction bases numbered 11, after V lost 4 bases and J lost 1 base. CDR1 and CDR2 from the germline V gene are SGDLS and YYNGEE. CDR3 length equals 18 residues. CDR3 in amino acids: CASSLSPGQGLTNEKLFF. The CDR3 DNA reads TGTGCCAGCAGCTTATCTCCGGGACAGGGACTAACTAATGAAAAACTGTTTTTT.

V is TRBV7-3 and J is TRBJ2-1; 7 positions agree with TRBD1. The J segment lost 2 bases and the V segment lost 7 bases, leaving 5 bases of the junction unmatched. Germline CDR1 and CDR2: SGHTA and FQGTGA. The CDR3 contains 14 residues. CDR3 DNA sequence: TGTGCCAGCAAACAGGGGAATGCCTACAATGAGCAGTTCTTC. It specifies CASKQGNAYNEQFF.

This rearrangement joins TRBV6-5 to TRBJ2-1; D unclear. Trimming removed 6 bases from V and 9 bases from J, with 9 bases in between. The length of the CDR3 is 11 residues. In germline, CDR1 is MNHEY, CDR2 SVGAGI. CDR3 nucleotides: TGTGCCAGCAGCAACGGACCTGAGCAGTTCTTC. This encodes CASSNGPEQFF.

This clone was seen a few times. The gene calls are TRBV6-1 and TRBJ2-7; 10 bases agree with TRBD2. V shed 1 base and J 0 bases; nucleotides not matched to a gene: 0. From germline, CDR1 is MNHNS and CDR2 SASEGT. The length of the CDR3 is 15 residues. The CDR3 DNA reads TGTGCCAGCAGTGAAGGGACTAGCGGCTCCTACGAGCAGTACTTC. Translated: CASSEGTSGSYEQYF.

This rearrangement joins TRBV10-1 to TRBJ1-1; 11 bases are shared with TRBD1. This CDR3 region has 15 residues. The V and J ends lost 2 bases and 3 bases, in that order; junction bases with no gene match: 2. The germline V gene encodes CDR1 WNHNN and CDR2 SYGVQD (reference sequence). The CDR3 reads CASSEGTGGYTEAFF. The CDR3 region has the DNA TGCGCCAGCAGTGAGGGGACAGGGGGATACACTGAAGCTTTCTTT.

The table lists this clone with a few counts. The V and J genes are TRBV19 and TRBJ1-6; D is perhaps TRBD1 (6 bases). The germline gives CDR1 LNHDA, CDR2 SQIVND (reference sequence). V was clipped by 6 bases and J by 7 bases, with 10 bases between them. The CDR3 covers 13 residues. Here the CDR3 reads CASRWRGNSPLHF. In DNA, the CDR3 is TGTGCCAGTAGATGGAGGGGGAATTCACCCCTCCACTTT.

J is TRBJ2-1 and V is TRBV19; 8 bases are shared with TRBD1. V dropped 4 bases and J dropped 1; count of bases not matched to a gene: 3. Germline CDR1 and CDR2: LNHDA and SQIVND (reference sequence). This CDR3 is built from 15 residues. In DNA, the CDR3 is TGTGCCAGTAGTACAGGGGGCGCTTCCTACAATGAGCAGTTCTTC. Translation: CASSTGGASYNEQFF.

The CDR3 DNA is TGTGCCAGCAGCAAAGGCAGCTACAATGAGCAGTTCTTC. This encodes CASSKGSYNEQFF. The rearrangement uses TRBV21-1 and TRBJ2-1; TRBD1 is the table's D call, not checked against the DNA. TRBV21-1 is classified as a pseudogene. CDR3 length: 13 residues.

The chain carries TRBV7-2 and TRBJ2-3; D perhaps matches TRBD1 (5 bases). V shed 2 bases and J shed 2 bases, with 8 bases lying between them. Germline V gene data show CDR1 as SGHTA and CDR2 as FQGNSA. The CDR3 consists of 14 residues. In nucleotides, the CDR3 is TGTGCCAGCAGCTTACAGGGCTCCACAGATACGCAGTATTTT. This codes for CASSLQGSTDTQYF. The complete variable domain, with remaining parts taken from reference TRBV7-2 and TRBJ2-3, reads GAGVSQSPSNKVTEKGKDVELRCDPISGHTALYWYRQSLGQGLEFLIYFQGNSAPDKSGLPSDRFSAERTGGSVSTLTIQRTQQEDSAVYLCASSLQGSTDTQYFGPGTRLTVL.